The rows below give T cell receptor beta chains drawn from one sample of a study of blood T cells in healthy people across ages. TCRdb reprocessed the 5' RACE reads via MiXCR and lists one record per CDR3 protein. The table shows around 650,000 distinct CDR3 sequences, with less than 40% occurring only once. Sequenced input: blood. These receptors originate from an elderly woman in good health. Each CDR3 is given with its conserved first and last residue. D genes are given only for firm matches. For some rows the clone size is stated as once, few or many, or as a class when expanded; others skip it.

clone size,J gene,D gene,V gene,CDR3 protein,CDR3 DNA
-,TRBJ2-7,-,TRBV2,CASSEALHGDEQYF,TGTGCCAGCAGTGAAGCGCTTCATGGGGACGAGCAGTACTTC
many,TRBJ1-2,-,TRBV20-1,CSARDRGVGYGYTF,TGCAGTGCTAGAGATCGGGGAGTGGGCTATGGCTACACCTTC
many,TRBJ2-7,TRBD2,TRBV7-2,CASSGSGGKSYEQYF,TGTGCCAGCAGTGGGAGCGGGGGCAAATCCTACGAGCAGTACTTC
-,TRBJ2-1,-,TRBV27,CASRDYPRTQQFF,TGTGCCAGCAGGGATTATCCCCGGACCCAACAGTTCTTC
few,TRBJ2-3,-,TRBV9,CASSVARGATDTQYF,TGTGCCAGCAGCGTAGCCAGGGGGGCCACAGATACGCAGTATTTT
many,TRBJ2-1,TRBD2,TRBV5-1,CASSSRGGQKNNEQFF,TGCGCCAGCAGCTCACGCGGGGGGCAAAAGAACAATGAGCAGTTCTTC
-,TRBJ1-4,-,TRBV28,CASSPVMGTNEKLFF,TGTGCCAGCAGCCCTGTCATGGGGACAAATGAAAAACTGTTTTTT
many,TRBJ2-7,-,TRBV6-1,CASSVGPVSYEQYF,TGTGCCAGCAGTGTGGGTCCAGTCTCCTACGAGCAGTACTTC
few,TRBJ1-1,-,TRBV20-1,CSARFTGWPEAFF,TGCAGTGCTAGATTTACAGGGTGGCCTGAAGCTTTCTTT
-,TRBJ2-2,TRBD2,TRBV9,CASSPTAVAGTGELFF,TGTGCCAGCAGCCCCACGGCGGTAGCGGGGACCGGGGAGCTGTTTTTT
once,TRBJ2-3,TRBD2,TRBV20-1,CSATTTGTSSSATPDTQYF,TGCAGTGCCACGACCACCGGGACTAGCTCGTCAGCGACACCAGATACGCAGTATTTT
-,TRBJ2-7,-,TRBV7-9,CASGAGGTYEQYF,TGTGCTAGCGGGGCAGGGGGGACCTACGAGCAGTACTTC
many,TRBJ2-4,TRBD1,TRBV20-1,CSAKGQGMDIQYF,TGCAGTGCCAAGGGACAGGGAATGGACATTCAGTACTTC
many,TRBJ1-5,-,TRBV6-5,CASSRTGTRDQPQHF,TGTGCCAGCAGTCGCACAGGGACCAGGGATCAGCCCCAGCATTTT
many,TRBJ2-7,-,TRBV4-3,CASSLRPAGSYEQYF,TGCGCCAGCAGCCTCAGGCCCGCAGGCTCCTACGAGCAGTACTTC
many,TRBJ2-3,TRBD1,TRBV4-2,CASSQGRIDRVTDTQYF,TGTGCCAGCAGCCAAGGAAGGATCGACAGGGTCACAGATACGCAGTATTTT
few,TRBJ2-1,TRBD1,TRBV27,CASSNDRGRDNEQFF,TGTGCCAGCAGTAACGACAGGGGGCGGGACAATGAGCAGTTCTTC
many,TRBJ2-5,TRBD2,TRBV4-3,CASSQSGGNQETQYF,TGCGCCAGCAGCCAGTCGGGAGGAAATCAAGAGACCCAGTACTTC
many,TRBJ2-1,TRBD1,TRBV19,CASRVDRGRDEQFF,TGTGCCAGTAGGGTAGACAGGGGGCGGGATGAGCAGTTCTTC
many,TRBJ2-5,-,TRBV5-1,CASYHSQETQYF,TGCGCCAGCTACCATTCTCAAGAGACCCAGTACTTC
-,TRBJ1-3,TRBD1,TRBV25-1,CASSERQGSSGNTIYF,TGTGCCAGCAGTGAAAGACAGGGGTCTTCGGGAAACACCATATATTTT
-,TRBJ2-7,TRBD1,TRBV4-1,CASSQGDRGRCEQYF,TGCGCCAGCAGCCAAGGCGACAGGGGGCGATGCGAGCAGTACTTC
many,TRBJ2-1,TRBD2,TRBV11-2,CASSFSLAGGLHEQFF,TGTGCCAGCAGCTTCTCACTAGCGGGGGGGCTCCATGAGCAGTTCTTC
many,TRBJ2-1,TRBD2,TRBV7-9,CASSLWGSGGILSSYNEQFF,TGTGCCAGCAGCTTATGGGGTAGCGGGGGGATCTTAAGCTCCTACAATGAGCAGTTCTTC
few,TRBJ1-4,-,TRBV7-2,CASTKSGGANEKLFF,TGTGCCAGCACCAAGTCGGGGGGGGCTAATGAAAAACTGTTTTTT
-,TRBJ1-5,-,TRBV6-1,CASMLKSNQPQHF,TGTGCCAGCATGTTGAAGTCCAATCAGCCCCAGCATTTT
-,TRBJ1-1,-,TRBV7-2,CASSFSGARAWNTEAFF,TGTGCCAGCAGCTTTTCGGGGGCGCGGGCCTGGAACACTGAAGCTTTCTTT
many,TRBJ2-5,-,TRBV9,CASSGYGTPGETQYF,TGTGCCAGCAGCGGTTATGGGACTCCCGGGGAGACCCAGTACTTC
many,TRBJ1-5,-,TRBV3-1,CASSHGLRDQPQHF,TGTGCCAGCAGCCATGGTTTAAGGGATCAGCCCCAGCATTTT
many,TRBJ2-5,-,TRBV7-2,CASSLTRGPQETQYF,TGTGCCAGCAGCTTAACTCGGGGGCCTCAAGAGACCCAGTACTTC
many,TRBJ2-3,-,TRBV27,CASSFSGPTDTQYF,TGTGCCAGCAGTTTCAGCGGGCCCACAGATACGCAGTATTTT
-,TRBJ2-7,-,TRBV20-1,CSAPRPGVGYEQYF,TGCAGTGCTCCCAGGCCGGGAGTGGGGTACGAGCAGTACTTC
-,TRBJ2-1,-,TRBV7-9,CASSRVTDEQFF,TGTGCCAGCAGCCGAGTGACGGATGAGCAGTTCTTC
few,TRBJ2-3,TRBD1,TRBV5-1,CASSLGDRDADTQYF,TGCGCCAGCAGCTTGGGTGACAGGGACGCAGATACGCAGTATTTT
-,TRBJ2-1,TRBD2,TRBV4-1,CASSQVREGGGEQFF,TGCGCCAGCAGCCAAGTTAGGGAGGGCGGGGGTGAGCAGTTCTTC
-,TRBJ2-1,TRBD2,TRBV24-1,CATSEPTSGVNEQFF,TGTGCCACCAGTGAGCCGACTAGCGGGGTTAATGAGCAGTTCTTC
once,TRBJ2-1,TRBD1,TRBV2,CASSRPGQGLNEAYDEQFF,TGTGCCAGCAGTCGACCGGGACAGGGGTTAAACGAGGCTTACGATGAGCAGTTCTTC